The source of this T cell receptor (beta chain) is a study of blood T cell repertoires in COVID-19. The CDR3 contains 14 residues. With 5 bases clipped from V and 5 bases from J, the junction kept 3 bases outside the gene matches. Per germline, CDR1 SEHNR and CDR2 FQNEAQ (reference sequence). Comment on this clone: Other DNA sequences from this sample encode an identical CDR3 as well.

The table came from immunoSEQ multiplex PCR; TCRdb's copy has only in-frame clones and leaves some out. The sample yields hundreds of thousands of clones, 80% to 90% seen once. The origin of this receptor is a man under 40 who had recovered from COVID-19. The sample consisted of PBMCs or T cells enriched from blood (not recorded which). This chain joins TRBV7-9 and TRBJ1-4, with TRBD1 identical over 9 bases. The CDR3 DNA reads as TGTGCCAGCAGCCTAACAGGGGGCAATGAAAAACTGTTTTTT. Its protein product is CASSLTGGNEKLFF.